The present T cell receptor (beta chain) was sequenced within a study of monozygotic twins with inflammatory bowel disease (dated by TCRdb to the late 2010s). Looking at the study overall: In total, about 30 monozygotic twin pairs made up the full study: 19 Danish pairs, all IBD-discordant, plus nine German pairs, of which four were IBD-concordant and five were IBD-discordant. Each individual had, on average, about 151 000 unique TCRalpha sequences and 181 000 unique TCRbeta sequences available for analysis. The search for disease-associated traits relied mainly on comparing, within discordant pairs, IBD patients with their genetically identical healthy co-twins.

Comment on this clonotype: The specificity of this receptor is unknown.

Receptors were amplified or captured by 5' RACE. The input for every TCR library was roughly 3,300 ng of total RNA. For each sample, cDNA synthesis was carried out in eight separate reactions using SMARTScribe reverse transcriptase. During cDNA synthesis, unique molecular identifiers containing a 6-nucleotide sample barcode were introduced by template switching. TCRalpha and TCRbeta cDNA was amplified by two nested PCRs of 16 and 9 cycles, with bead purification after each PCR. Before amplification, the cDNA was treated with uracil DNA-glycosylase and purified using the QIAquick PCR purification kit. In the second PCR, Illumina TruSeq-compatible adapters and sample-specific barcodes were added. TapeStation and Qubit were used to check library quality and concentration, and 5 to 6 ng of each library went into the pool. Pooled libraries were sequenced on an Illumina HiSeq2500 single-index Rapid Run with 2 x 100 bp reads and custom sequencing primers. As for how the authors treated the data: UMI-based consensus assembly with MiGEC version 1.2.6 was used to correct PCR and sequencing errors. MiXCR version 2.1.1 was used to carry out V(D)J alignment, clonotype assembly and CDR3 extraction. To normalise gene usage, clonotype sharing and MAIT/NKT TCR abundance, the analysis used the top 1000, 10 000 and 20 000 clonotypes per sample. After downsampling to 27 000 UMIs, diversity was calculated as the inverse Simpson index using the vegan R package. Paired Mann-Whitney U tests on discordant twin pairs were used, with Benjamini-Hochberg multiple-testing correction. Reads reprocessed by TCRdb are summarized as one entry per CDR3 protein sequence, and DNA is absent. Clone size and V and J calls follow TCRdb, not the original study. The sample's table lists a count of around 230,000 distinct CDR3 sequences. The biggest ten clones account for 1.6% of the sample.

The study at large found these results: TCRbeta repertoire diversity, by inverse Simpson index, was decreased in IBD patients compared with their healthy co-twins. IBD patients shared fewer clonotypes with other individuals than healthy twins did, most markedly in patients showing signs of disease activity. Repertoire similarity did not differ between concordant and discordant twins, possibly due to limited statistical power. Different T cell subtypes could not be distinguished in the analysis. Differing immunosuppressive treatments among patients may have added background noise and inter-individual variability to the repertoires. No single strong signal or clonotype linked to IBD turned up in the results, so the idea that one exists was not supported.

The germline V gene gives CDR1 as SGHDT and CDR2 as YYEEEE. The CDR3 runs 16 amino acids, cysteine and phenylalanine included. There is no recorded DNA. From each donor, an approximately 2.5 ml peripheral blood sample was collected into PAXgene tubes and kept at -80 degrees C. Total RNA was isolated from whole blood with the PAXgene blood miRNA kit on an automated QIAcube, without T cell sorting. Peripheral blood from monozygotic twin pairs concordant or discordant for inflammatory bowel disease was subjected to deep TCRalpha and TCRbeta repertoire profiling with unique molecular barcoding. Smoking habits were recorded for all twin pairs, and individuals were classified as current, former or never smokers.

The receptor chain draws on TRBV5-6 and TRBJ2-2; the D call of TRBD1 rests on TCRdb alone, since no DNA is present to check it. The sample taken for sequencing was blood. This TCR came from a human donor with ulcerative colitis or Crohn's disease, or a healthy co-twin of an affected twin (not recorded which). This receptor carries the CDR3 CASSEAGTGGAGELFF.